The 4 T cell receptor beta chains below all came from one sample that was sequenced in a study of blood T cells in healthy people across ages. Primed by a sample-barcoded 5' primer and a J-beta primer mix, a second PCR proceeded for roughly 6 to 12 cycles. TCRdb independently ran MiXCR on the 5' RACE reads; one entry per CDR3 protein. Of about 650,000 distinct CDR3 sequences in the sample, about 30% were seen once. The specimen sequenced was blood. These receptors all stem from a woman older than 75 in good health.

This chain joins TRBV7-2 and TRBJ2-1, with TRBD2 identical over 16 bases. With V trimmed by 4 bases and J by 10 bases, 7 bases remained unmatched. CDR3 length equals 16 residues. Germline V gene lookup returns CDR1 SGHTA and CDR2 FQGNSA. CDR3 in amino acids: CASSSPGLAGGSEQFF. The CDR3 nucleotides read TGTGCCAGCAGCTCCCCGGGACTAGCGGGGGGGTCAGAGCAGTTCTTC.

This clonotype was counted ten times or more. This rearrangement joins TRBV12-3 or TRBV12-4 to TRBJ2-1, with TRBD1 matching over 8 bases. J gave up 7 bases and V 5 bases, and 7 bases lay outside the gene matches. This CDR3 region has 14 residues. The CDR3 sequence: CASSPPGTGNEQFF. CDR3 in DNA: TGTGCCAGCAGTCCCCCCGGGACAGGAAATGAGCAGTTCTTC.

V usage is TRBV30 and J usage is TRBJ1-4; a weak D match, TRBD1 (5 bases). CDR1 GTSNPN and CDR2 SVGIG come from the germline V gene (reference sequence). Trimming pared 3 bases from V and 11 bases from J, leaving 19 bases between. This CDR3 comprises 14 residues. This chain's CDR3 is CAWSYDSARGKLFF. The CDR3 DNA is TGTGCCTGGAGCTATGACAGTGCCCGAGGGAAACTGTTTTTT.

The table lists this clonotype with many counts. The CDR3 here is CASSLSGRGDEQFF. The CDR3 DNA sequence: TGCGCCAGCAGCTTATCGGGCAGAGGCGATGAGCAGTTCTTC. The V and J genes are TRBV5-1 and TRBJ2-1; no clear D. CDR3 length: 14 amino acids. CDR1 and CDR2 from the germline V gene are SGHRS and YFSETQ. Trimming left V 2 bases short and J 8 bases short, with 14 bases between.